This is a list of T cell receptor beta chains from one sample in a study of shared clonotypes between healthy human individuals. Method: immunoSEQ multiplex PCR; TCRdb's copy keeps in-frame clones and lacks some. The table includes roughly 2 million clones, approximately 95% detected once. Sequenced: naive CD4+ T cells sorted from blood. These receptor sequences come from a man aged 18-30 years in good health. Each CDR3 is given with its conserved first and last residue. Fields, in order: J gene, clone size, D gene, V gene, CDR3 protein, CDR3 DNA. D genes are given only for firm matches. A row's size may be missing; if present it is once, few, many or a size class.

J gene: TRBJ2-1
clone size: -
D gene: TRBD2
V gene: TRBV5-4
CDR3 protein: CASSGASGYRSSYNEQFF
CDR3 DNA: TGTGCCAGCAGCGGCGCTAGCGGGTATCGAAGCTCCTACAATGAGCAGTTCTTC

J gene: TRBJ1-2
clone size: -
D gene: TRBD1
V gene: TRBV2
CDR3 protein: CASVEDRGYGYTF
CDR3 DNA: TGTGCCAGCGTCGAGGACAGGGGATATGGCTACACCTTC

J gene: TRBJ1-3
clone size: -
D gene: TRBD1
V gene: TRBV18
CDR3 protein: CASSPVQGAKGSGNTIYF
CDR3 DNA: TGTGCCAGCTCACCAGTACAGGGGGCGAAGGGCTCTGGAAACACCATATATTTT

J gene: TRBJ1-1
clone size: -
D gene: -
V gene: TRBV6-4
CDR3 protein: CASSKEMNTEAFF
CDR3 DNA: TGTGCCAGCAGTAAAGAAATGAACACTGAAGCTTTCTTT

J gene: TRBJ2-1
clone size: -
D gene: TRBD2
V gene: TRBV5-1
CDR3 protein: CASSLVLAEGDEQFF
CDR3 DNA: TGCGCCAGCAGCTTGGTACTAGCGGAGGGCGATGAGCAGTTCTTC

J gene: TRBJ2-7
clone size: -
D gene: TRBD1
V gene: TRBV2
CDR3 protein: CASSPRDRIVGEQYF
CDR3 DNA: TGTGCCAGCAGTCCCCGGGACAGAATAGTAGGGGAGCAGTACTTC

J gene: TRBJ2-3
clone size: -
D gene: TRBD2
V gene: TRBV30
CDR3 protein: CAWQKIAGTDTQYF
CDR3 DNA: TGTGCCTGGCAAAAGATAGCGGGAACAGATACGCAGTATTTT

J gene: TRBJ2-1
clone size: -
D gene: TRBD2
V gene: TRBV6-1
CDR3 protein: CASSSLAGVTNEQFF
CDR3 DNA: TGTGCCAGCAGCTCACTAGCGGGAGTGACAAATGAGCAGTTCTTC

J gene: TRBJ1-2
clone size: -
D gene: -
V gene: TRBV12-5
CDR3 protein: CASGNSNYGYTF
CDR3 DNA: TGTGCTAGTGGAAACTCAAACTATGGCTACACCTTC

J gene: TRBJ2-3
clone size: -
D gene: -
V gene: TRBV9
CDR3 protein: CASSAQISGASGDTQYF
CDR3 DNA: TGTGCCAGCAGCGCTCAGATCAGCGGAGCCTCAGGGGATACGCAGTATTTT

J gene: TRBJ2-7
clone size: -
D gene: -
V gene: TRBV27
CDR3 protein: CASSSVREQYF
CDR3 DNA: TGTGCCAGCAGTAGTGTGAGGGAGCAGTACTTC

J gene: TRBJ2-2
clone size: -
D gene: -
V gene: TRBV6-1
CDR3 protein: CASSALRGGAVTGELFF
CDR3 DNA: TGTGCCAGCAGTGCCCTCCGAGGGGGGGCCGTCACCGGGGAGCTGTTTTTT

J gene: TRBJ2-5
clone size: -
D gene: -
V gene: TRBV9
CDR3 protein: CASSVAPGREETQYF
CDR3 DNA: TGTGCCAGCAGCGTAGCGCCAGGGCGAGAGGAGACCCAGTACTTC

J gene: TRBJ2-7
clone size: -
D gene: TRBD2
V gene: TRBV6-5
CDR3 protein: CASAETSGSYEQYF
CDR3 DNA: TGTGCCAGCGCCGAGACTAGCGGCTCCTACGAGCAGTACTTC

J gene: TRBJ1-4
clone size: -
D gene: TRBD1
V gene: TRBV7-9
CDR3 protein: CASSLVGGQLFGFKEKLFF
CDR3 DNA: TGTGCCAGCAGCTTAGTAGGGGGACAGCTTTTCGGATTTAAGGAAAAACTGTTTTTT

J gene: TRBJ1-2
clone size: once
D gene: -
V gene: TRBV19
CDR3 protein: CASTHREAGGYTF
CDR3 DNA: TGTGCCAGTACACACAGGGAAGCGGGCGGCTACACCTTC

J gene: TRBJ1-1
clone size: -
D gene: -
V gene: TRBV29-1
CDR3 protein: CSVAPKVDTEAFF
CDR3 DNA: TGCAGCGTTGCCCCCAAGGTGGACACTGAAGCTTTCTTT

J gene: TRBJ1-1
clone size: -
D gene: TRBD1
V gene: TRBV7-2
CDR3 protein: CASSWGQGAAFF
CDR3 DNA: TGTGCCAGCAGCTGGGGACAGGGGGCTGCTTTCTTT

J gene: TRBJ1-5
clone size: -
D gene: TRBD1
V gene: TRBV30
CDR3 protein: CAWSSGQGIQPQHF
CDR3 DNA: TGTGCCTGGAGTTCGGGACAGGGGATTCAGCCCCAGCATTTT

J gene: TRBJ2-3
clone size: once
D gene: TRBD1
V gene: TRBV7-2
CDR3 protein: CASSIGQGAGRGTAQYF
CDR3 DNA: TGTGCCAGCAGCATCGGACAGGGGGCGGGTAGAGGTACAGCGCAGTATTTT

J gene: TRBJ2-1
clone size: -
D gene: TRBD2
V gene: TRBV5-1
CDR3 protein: CASSTGLAGGYNSEQFF
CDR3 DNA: TGCGCCAGCAGCACTGGACTAGCGGGAGGGTACAATAGTGAGCAGTTCTTC

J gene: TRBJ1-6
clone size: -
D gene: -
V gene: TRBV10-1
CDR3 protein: CASSEYRDSPLHF
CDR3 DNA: TGCGCCAGCAGTGAGTACAGGGATTCACCCCTCCACTTT

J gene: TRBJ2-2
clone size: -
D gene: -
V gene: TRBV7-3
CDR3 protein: CASSLMGGSNTGELFF
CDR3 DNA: TGTGCCAGCAGCTTAATGGGCGGATCGAACACCGGGGAGCTGTTTTTT

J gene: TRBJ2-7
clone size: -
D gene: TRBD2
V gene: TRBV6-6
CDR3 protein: CASSYTSGSYEQYF
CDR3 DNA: TGTGCCAGCAGTTACACAAGCGGGAGTTACGAGCAGTACTTC

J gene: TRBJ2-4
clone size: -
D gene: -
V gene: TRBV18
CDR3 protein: CASSPITSQSEYF
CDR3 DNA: TGTGCCAGCTCACCAATCACTAGCCAATCTGAGTACTTC

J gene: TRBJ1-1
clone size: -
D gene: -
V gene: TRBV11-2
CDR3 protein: CASRTLHGGLNTEAFF
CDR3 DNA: TGTGCCAGCAGAACCCTCCACGGCGGACTGAACACTGAAGCTTTCTTT

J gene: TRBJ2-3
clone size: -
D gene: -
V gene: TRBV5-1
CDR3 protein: CASSSEPSLTDTQYF
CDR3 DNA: TGCGCCAGCAGCTCCGAACCGTCCCTCACAGATACGCAGTATTTT

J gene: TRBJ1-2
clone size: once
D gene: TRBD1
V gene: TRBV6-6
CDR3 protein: CASSQGGGYGYTF
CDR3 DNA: TGTGCCAGCAGCCAGGGGGGGGGCTATGGCTACACCTTC

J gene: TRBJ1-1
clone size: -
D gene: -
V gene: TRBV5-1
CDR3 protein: CASSLRGDMNTEAFF
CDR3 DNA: TGCGCCAGCAGCTTGAGGGGGGACATGAACACTGAAGCTTTCTTT

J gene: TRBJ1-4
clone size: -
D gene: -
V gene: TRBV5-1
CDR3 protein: CASSLSGAPTNEKLFF
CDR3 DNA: TGCGCCAGCAGCTTGTCGGGGGCGCCAACTAATGAAAAACTGTTTTTT

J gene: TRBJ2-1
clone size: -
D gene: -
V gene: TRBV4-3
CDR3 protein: CASSPGYLANEQFF
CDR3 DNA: TGCGCCAGCAGCCCGGGGTACCTTGCCAATGAGCAGTTCTTC

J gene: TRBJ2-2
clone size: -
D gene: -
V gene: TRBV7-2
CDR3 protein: CASSLVTNTGELFF
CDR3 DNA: TGTGCCAGCAGCTTAGTTACCAACACCGGGGAGCTGTTTTTT

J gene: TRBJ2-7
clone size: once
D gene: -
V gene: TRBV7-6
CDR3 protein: CASSSSQGYEQYF
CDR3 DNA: TGTGCCAGCAGCTCCTCACAGGGATACGAGCAGTACTTC